What follows are 29 T cell receptor beta chains derived from one specimen sequenced in a study of blood T cell repertoires in COVID-19. Profiling relied on immunoSEQ multiplex PCR, and the TCRdb table lists in-frame clones only, not all of them. This sample yields 250,000 or so clones, of which approximately 89% are seen a single time; about 2.3% belongs to the top ten. Sample: PBMCs or T cells enriched from blood (not recorded which). The receptors were sampled from a middle-aged woman with acute COVID-19.

This chain joins TRBV30 and TRBJ1-6; D perhaps matches TRBD1 (6 bases). Germline assignment: CDR1 GTSNPN and CDR2 SVGIG (reference sequence). Trimming removed 2 bases at V and 10 bases at J, with 24 bases between. The CDR3 covers 17 residues. Here the CDR3 reads CAWSLQTGSLGVSPLHF. The CDR3 nucleotides read TGTGCCTGGAGTCTTCAGACAGGTTCTCTAGGGGTCTCACCCCTCCACTTT.

The rearrangement uses TRBV28 and TRBJ1-2; unclear D gene. Looked up from germline, CDR1 is MDHEN and CDR2 is SYDVKM. The CDR3 covers 14 residues. Between the trimmed V and J ends, which lost 7 bases and 4 bases, there was a span of 16 bases. CDR3 loop: CASTSRRAGYGYTF. The CDR3 DNA reads TGTGCCAGCACCTCTCGGCGCGCGGGCTATGGCTACACCTTC.

The chain combines TRBV9 with TRBJ2-1; the match to TRBD2 covers 11 bases. The CDR3 totals 16 residues. Germline values: CDR1 SGDLS, CDR2 YYNGEE. V lost 0 bases, J lost 5 bases, and 4 bases stayed unmatched. CDR3 DNA: TGTGCCAGCAGCGTAGGAGGGACTAGCGGAGACAATGAGCAGTTCTTC. Residues: CASSVGGTSGDNEQFF. Variable domain in full (rest from reference TRBV9 and TRBJ2-1): DSGVTQTPKHLITATGQRVTLRCSPRSGDLSVYWYQQSLDQGLQFLIQYYNGEERAKGNILERFSAQQFPDLHSELNLSSLELGDSALYFCASSVGGTSGDNEQFFGPGTRLTVL.

The chain couples TRBV14 to TRBJ2-1; D ambiguous. This CDR3 contains 15 residues. Trimming cost V 0 bases and J 3 bases, with 9 bases left between them. The germline CDR1 and CDR2 sequences are SGHDN and FVKESK. CDR3: CASSQEQASYNEQFF. CDR3 DNA: TGTGCCAGCAGCCAAGAGCAGGCCAGCTACAATGAGCAGTTCTTC.

This chain connects TRBV5-4 to TRBJ1-5; no firm D call. From germline, CDR1 is SGHNT and CDR2 YYREEE (reference sequence). The CDR3 contains 14 residues. With 1 base removed from V and 7 bases from J, the gap between germline ends came to 12 bases. CDR3 region: CASSLRGSGQPQHF. Here the CDR3 DNA reads TGTGCCAGCAGCTTGCGGGGAAGCGGACAGCCCCAGCATTTT.

As to this clone: A read error may account for a junction end that differs from germline. The chain uses TRBV2 and TRBJ1-2; D remains unclear. This CDR3 is built from 11 residues. Germline V gene data show CDR1 as SNHLY and CDR2 as FYNNEI. The DNA for the CDR3 is TGTGCCAGCAGTGAAATGGCAAGAGCGGCCTTC. Translating it yields CASSEMARAAF. Drawing the rest from reference TRBV2 and TRBJ1-2, the complete variable domain is EPEVTQTPSHQVTQMGQEVILRCVPISNHLYFYWYRQILGQKVEFLVSFYNNEISEKSEIFDDQFSVERPDGSNFTLKIRSTKLEDSAMYFCASSEMARAAFGSGTRLTVV.

The rearrangement links TRBV12-5 to TRBJ2-1; D is perhaps TRBD2 (6 bases). Germline CDR1 and CDR2: LGHNT and FRNRAP. With 4 bases removed from V and 15 bases from J, the gap between germline ends came to 16 bases. The CDR3 is made up of 12 amino acids. In nucleotides, the CDR3 is TGTGCTAGTGGTTCCTCGGCGGGAAGGAGGTTCTTC. This sequence encodes CASGSSAGRRFF. Full variable domain (remainder filled in from reference TRBV12-5 and TRBJ2-1): DARVTQTPRHKVTEMGQEVTMRCQPILGHNTVFWYRQTMMQGLELLAYFRNRAPLDDSGMPKDRFSAEMPDATLATLKIQPSEPRDSAVYFCASGSSAGRRFFGPGTRLTVL.

This sequence joins TRBV7-9 and TRBJ2-3; no clear D gene. Per germline, CDR1 SEHNR and CDR2 FQNEAQ (reference sequence). This CDR3 comprises 15 residues. V gave up 4 bases and J gave up 1 base, with 12 bases separating them. CDR3 sequence: CASSSQMTGTDTQYF. CDR3 sequence (DNA): TGTGCCAGCAGCTCACAAATGACTGGCACAGATACGCAGTATTTT.

V gene TRBV19 combines with J gene TRBJ2-3; TRBD2 agrees at 8 bases. V lost 7 bases and J lost 3; bases outside the gene matches: 12. The CDR3 loop spans 16 amino acids. Germline V gene lookup returns CDR1 LNHDA and CDR2 SQIVND (reference sequence). CDR3 in amino acids: CASTKLGASGTDTQYF. The CDR3 DNA is TGTGCCAGTACTAAATTGGGGGCTAGCGGGACAGATACGCAGTATTTT.

This rearrangement joins TRBV7-8 to TRBJ1-2; 7 bases match TRBD1. J lost 6 bases, V lost 2 bases, and 9 bases had no gene match. Germline CDR1 is SGHVS and CDR2 is FQNEAQ. This CDR3 has 15 amino acids. The CDR3 reads CASSLYQTGNDGYTF. The CDR3 DNA is TGTGCCAGCAGCTTATATCAGACAGGGAACGATGGCTACACCTTC.

The rearrangement links TRBV6-2 or TRBV6-3 to TRBJ1-1; D is unclear. The CDR3 has 13 amino acids. Germline values: CDR1 MNHEY, CDR2 SVGEGT. V lost 0 bases and J lost 7, with 9 bases in between. CDR3 amino acids: CASSYSVGREAFF. In nucleotides, the CDR3 is TGTGCCAGCAGTTACTCTGTTGGCCGTGAAGCTTTCTTT.

The chain employs TRBV19 and TRBJ1-2; the match to TRBD1 covers 7 bases. Germline-derived CDR1 and CDR2 are LNHDA and SQIVND (reference sequence). The CDR3 loop spans 15 amino acids. With V trimmed by 5 bases and J by 4 bases, 10 bases remained unmatched. CDR3 protein: CASSPTRQGGYGYTF. As DNA, the CDR3 is TGTGCCAGTAGTCCAACCAGACAGGGCGGCTATGGCTACACCTTC.

The chain couples TRBV11-1 to TRBJ2-7; D is ambiguous. V was trimmed by 1 base and J by 3 bases, leaving 7 bases between them. Germline V gene sequence: CDR1 SGHAT, CDR2 FQDESV (reference sequence). This CDR3 region has 13 residues. The CDR3 DNA reads as TGTGCCAGCAGCTTAGTACTCTACTACGAGCAGTACTTC. Its protein is CASSLVLYYEQYF.

The chain recombines TRBV18 with TRBJ2-1; TRBD2 matches at 10 bases. The junction had 5 bases not matched to a gene; V was cut back by 5 bases and J by 1 base. The CDR3 loop spans 16 amino acids. In germline, CDR1 is KGHSH, CDR2 LQKENI. CDR3 sequence reads: CASSTLLAGSYNEQFF. In DNA, the CDR3 is TGTGCCAGCTCAACCTTACTAGCGGGGTCCTACAATGAGCAGTTCTTC.

The gene calls are TRBV9 and TRBJ1-5; a weak D match, TRBD1 (5 bases). The CDR3 covers 14 residues. Deletions cut 4 bases from V and 3 bases from J, with 11 bases between. The germline V gene has CDR1 SGDLS and CDR2 YYNGEE. The CDR3 here is CASSPTANNQPQHF. CDR3 bases: TGTGCCAGCAGCCCGACAGCGAACAATCAGCCCCAGCATTTT.

This chain connects TRBV5-4 to TRBJ1-4; D call uncertain. The CDR3 has 14 amino acids. Germline V CDR1 and CDR2: SGHNT, YYREEE (reference sequence). V shed 0 bases and J shed 5 bases, with 8 bases lying between them. The CDR3 here is CASSLGGLNEKLFF. CDR3 coding DNA: TGTGCCAGCAGCTTGGGCGGATTAAATGAAAAACTGTTTTTT.

The chain combines TRBV2 with TRBJ2-2; possibly TRBD2 for D (6 bases). There are 15 residues in the CDR3. Looked up from germline, CDR1 is SNHLY and CDR2 is FYNNEI. Trimming removed 3 bases at V and 1 base at J, with 9 bases between. DNA for the CDR3: TGTGCCAGCAGTGAGGGTAGCGGGAACACCGGGGAGCTGTTTTTT. Amino acid sequence: CASSEGSGNTGELFF.

The chain links TRBV9 to TRBJ1-2; 8 bases agree with TRBD1. The J segment lost 3 bases and the V segment lost 0 bases, leaving 10 bases of the junction unmatched. The CDR3 totals 17 residues. Germline V CDR1 and CDR2: SGDLS, YYNGEE. CDR3 nucleotide sequence: TGTGCCAGCAGCGTAGCGGCAGGGGGCGCGAAGGACTATGGCTACACCTTC. Translated: CASSVAAGGAKDYGYTF. The whole variable domain, remainder taken from reference TRBV9 and TRBJ1-2, is DSGVTQTPKHLITATGQRVTLRCSPRSGDLSVYWYQQSLDQGLQFLIQYYNGEERAKGNILERFSAQQFPDLHSELNLSSLELGDSALYFCASSVAAGGAKDYGYTFGSGTRLTVV.

This chain links TRBV28 with TRBJ1-1, with D possibly being TRBD1 (5 bases). The CDR3 totals 14 residues. Germline loops: CDR1 MDHEN, CDR2 SYDVKM. The V end lost 2 bases, the J end lost 8 bases, and 15 bases lay between the germline ends. The CDR3 nucleotides read TGTGCCAGCAGTTTAGGCGGGACGTCTTCGGAAGCTTTCTTT. Protein sequence: CASSLGGTSSEAFF.

The chain has TRBV6-5 and TRBJ2-1; possibly TRBD1 for D (6 bases). The CDR3 has 16 residues. V lost 3 bases to trimming and J lost 5 bases, with 17 bases between them. CDR1 and CDR2 from the germline V gene are MNHEY and SVGAGI. For the CDR3, the DNA is TGTGCCAGCAGTTATCAACAGGGTCTTTCCCACAATGAGCAGTTCTTC. It translates to CASSYQQGLSHNEQFF.

V and J are TRBV11-2 and TRBJ2-1, with TRBD2 matching over 7 bases. There are 16 residues in the CDR3. V gave up 1 base and J gave up 1 base; unmatched junction bases: 4. CDR1 is SGHAT, CDR2 FQNNGV, per germline. CDR3 bases: TGTGCCAGCAGCTTAGTAGCGGGTACATCCTACAATGAGCAGTTCTTC. This encodes CASSLVAGTSYNEQFF.

This clone was detected once. The chain has TRBV5-1 and TRBJ2-3; 12 bases are a match to TRBD2. V was pared by 6 bases and J by 4 bases, with 3 bases of the junction left unmatched. Germline CDR1 SGHRS, CDR2 YFSETQ. This CDR3 contains 14 residues. The CDR3: CASTLAGGADTQYF. The CDR3 nucleotides are TGCGCCAGCACCCTAGCGGGGGGGGCAGATACGCAGTATTTT.

J is TRBJ2-1 and V is TRBV30, with 8 positions matching TRBD2. CDR3 length: 16 amino acids. V dropped 4 bases and J dropped 5; count of bases not matched to a gene: 13. Germline V lookup: CDR1 GTSNPN, CDR2 SVGIG (reference sequence). The CDR3 region has the DNA TGTGCCTGGATCAGGCAGAGCGGGGGTTACGACAATGAGCAGTTCTTC. Translating gives CAWIRQSGGYDNEQFF.

The chain employs TRBV6-5 and TRBJ1-2, with D perhaps TRBD1 (6 bases). Germline V gene sequence: CDR1 MNHEY, CDR2 SVGAGI. CDR3 size: 13 residues. V was trimmed by 6 bases and J by 6 bases, leaving 14 bases between them. CDR3: CASRGAGGNGYTF. The CDR3 DNA reads TGTGCCAGCAGGGGTGCGGGGGGCAATGGCTACACCTTC.

This clone was seen ten or more times. The CDR3 sequence is CASRRLGDSYEQYF. The CDR3, as DNA: TGTGCCAGCAGGAGACTTGGCGACTCCTACGAGCAGTACTTC. This chain uses TRBV7-2 with TRBJ2-7; D remains ambiguous. The CDR3 is made up of 14 amino acids. CDR1 is SGHTA, CDR2 FQGNSA, per germline. Trimming pared 6 bases from V and 0 bases from J, leaving 12 bases between. The full variable domain, in which reference TRBV7-2 and TRBJ2-7 provide the parts outside the CDR3, is GAGVSQSPSNKVTEKGKDVELRCDPISGHTALYWYRQSLGQGLEFLIYFQGNSAPDKSGLPSDRFSAERTGGSVSTLTIQRTQQEDSAVYLCASRRLGDSYEQYFGPGTRLTVT.

The V gene is TRBV3-1 (or the pseudogene TRBV3-2), the J gene TRBJ1-6; the match to TRBD1 covers 10 bases. Germline V lookup: CDR1 LGHDT, CDR2 YNNKEL (reference sequence). Germline trimming cut 3 bases from V and 7 bases from J; bases unmatched to any gene: 6. The CDR3 consists of 16 residues. The CDR3 DNA sequence: TGTGCCAGCAGCCATACCCCGGGACAGGGGAATTCACCCCTCCACTTT. It specifies CASSHTPGQGNSPLHF.

The rearrangement links TRBV5-1 to TRBJ2-2; 7 nucleotides line up with TRBD1. The V gene end was trimmed by 4 bases and the J gene end by 2 bases; junction bases not matched to a gene: 5. CDR3 length: 15 residues. Germline V gene lookup returns CDR1 SGHRS and CDR2 YFSETQ. CDR3 coding DNA: TGCGCCAGCAGCCATAGACAGGGAAACACCGGGGAGCTGTTTTTT. Its protein is CASSHRQGNTGELFF.

The J gene is TRBJ1-3, the V gene TRBV11-3; D not certain. The germline V gene has CDR1 SGHNT and CDR2 YENEEA. This CDR3 comprises 14 residues. V lost 5 bases to trimming and J lost 8 bases, with 16 bases between them. CDR3 region: CASSPPVLPDTIYF. The CDR3 DNA reads as TGTGCCAGCAGCCCTCCGGTCCTGCCGGACACCATATATTTT.

In DNA form, the CDR3 reads TGCGCCAGCACAGGACAGGGTCTCCCGTCGGATACGCAGTATTTT. Protein: CASTGQGLPSDTQYF. The rearrangement joins TRBV5-1 to TRBJ2-3; the match to TRBD1 covers 8 bases. Per the germline V gene, CDR1 is SGHRS and CDR2 is YFSETQ. The CDR3 is made up of 15 amino acids. V shed 6 bases and J 6 bases; nucleotides not matched to a gene: 12.